The T cell receptor beta chain under discussion was sequenced for a study of cytomegalovirus exposure and HLA in healthy donors. Study in general: The 110 or so validation repertoires were produced on the same platform as the roughly 720 repertoires of the first cohort. This was reported in a later analysis. Study-wide points: Most TCR sequences were uncommon, yet certain public TCRs appeared in many donors. A list of more than 150 TCR beta chains associated with cytomegalovirus was given.

TCRdb's copy holds only in-frame clones and misses some; the assay was immunoSEQ multiplex PCR. This sample yields over 150,000 clones, of which approximately 81% are seen a single time; 15% to 20% belongs to the top ten. Comments on this clone: Its target is not known. One junction end disagrees with the germline gene, perhaps due to a read error.

The germline CDR1 and CDR2 sequences are MNHNY and SVGAGI (reference sequence). This CDR3 contains 11 residues. The source is a young man in good health and CMV-seropositive. The sequenced sample consisted of PBMCs. The chain employs TRBV6-6 and TRBJ1-1; 8 bases fit TRBD1. The CDR3 spells CASSETGEGVF. The CDR3 DNA reads TGTGCCAGCAGCGAGACAGGGGAGGGGGTCTTT.